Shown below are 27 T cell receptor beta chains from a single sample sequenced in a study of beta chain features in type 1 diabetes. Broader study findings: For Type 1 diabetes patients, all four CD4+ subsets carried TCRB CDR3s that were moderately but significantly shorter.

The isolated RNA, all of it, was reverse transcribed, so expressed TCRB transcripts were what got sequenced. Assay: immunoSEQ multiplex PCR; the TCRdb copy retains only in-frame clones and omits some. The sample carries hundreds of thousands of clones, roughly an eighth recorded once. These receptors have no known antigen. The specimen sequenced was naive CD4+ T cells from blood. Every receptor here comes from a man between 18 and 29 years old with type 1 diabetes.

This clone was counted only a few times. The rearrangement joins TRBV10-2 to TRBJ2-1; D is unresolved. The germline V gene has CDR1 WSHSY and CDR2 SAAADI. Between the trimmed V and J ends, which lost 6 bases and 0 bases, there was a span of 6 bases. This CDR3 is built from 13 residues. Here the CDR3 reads CASRQSSYNEQFF. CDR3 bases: TGCGCCAGCAGGCAGAGCTCCTACAATGAGCAGTTCTTC.

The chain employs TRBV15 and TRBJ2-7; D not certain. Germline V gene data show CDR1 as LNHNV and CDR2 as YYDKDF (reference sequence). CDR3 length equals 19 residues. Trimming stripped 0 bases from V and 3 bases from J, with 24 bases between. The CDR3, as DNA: TGTGCCACCAGCAGAGATCCCCCATCCTTATTAGCCGACCTCTACGAGCAGTACTTC. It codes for CATSRDPPSLLADLYEQYF.

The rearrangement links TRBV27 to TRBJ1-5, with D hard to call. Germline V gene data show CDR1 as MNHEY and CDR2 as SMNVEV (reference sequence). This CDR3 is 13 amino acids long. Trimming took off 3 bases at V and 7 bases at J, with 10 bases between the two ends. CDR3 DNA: TGTGCCAGCAGTTTTGGGATAGGGCAGCCCCAGCATTTT. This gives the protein CASSFGIGQPQHF.

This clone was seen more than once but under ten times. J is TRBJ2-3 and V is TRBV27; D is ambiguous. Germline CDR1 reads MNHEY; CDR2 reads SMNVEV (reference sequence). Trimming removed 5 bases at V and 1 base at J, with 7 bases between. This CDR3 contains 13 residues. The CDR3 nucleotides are TGTGCCAGCAGTCCACTTGGCACAGATACGCAGTATTTT. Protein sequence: CASSPLGTDTQYF.

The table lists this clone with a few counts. CDR3 loop: CASSPETKDTQYF. In nucleotides, the CDR3 is TGCGCCAGCAGCCCGGAGACGAAAGATACGCAGTATTTT. The rearrangement links TRBV5-1 to TRBJ2-3; D is unresolved. Germline V gene lookup returns CDR1 SGHRS and CDR2 YFSETQ. With 4 bases removed from V and 5 bases from J, the gap between germline ends came to 11 bases. The CDR3 contains 13 residues.

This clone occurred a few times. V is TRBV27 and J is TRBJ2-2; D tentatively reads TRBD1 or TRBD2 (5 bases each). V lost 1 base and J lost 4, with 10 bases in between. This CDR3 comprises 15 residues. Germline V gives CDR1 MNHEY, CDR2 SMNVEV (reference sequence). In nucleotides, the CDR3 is TGTGCCAGCAGTTTATGGGGGAGTGGCACCGGGGAGCTGTTTTTT. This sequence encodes CASSLWGSGTGELFF.

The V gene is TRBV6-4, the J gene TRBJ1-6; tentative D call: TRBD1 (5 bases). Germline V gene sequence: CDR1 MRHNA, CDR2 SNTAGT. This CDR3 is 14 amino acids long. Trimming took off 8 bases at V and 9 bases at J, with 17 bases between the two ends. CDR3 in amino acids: CASQQELGGSPLHF. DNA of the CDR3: TGTGCCAGCCAACAGGAGTTAGGTGGTTCACCCCTCCACTTT.

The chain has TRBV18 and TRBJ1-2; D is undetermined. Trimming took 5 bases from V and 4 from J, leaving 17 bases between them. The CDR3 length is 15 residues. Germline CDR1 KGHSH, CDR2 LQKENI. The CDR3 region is CASSAQTGLTYGYTF. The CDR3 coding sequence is TGTGCCAGCTCAGCTCAGACTGGCCTCACCTATGGCTACACCTTC.

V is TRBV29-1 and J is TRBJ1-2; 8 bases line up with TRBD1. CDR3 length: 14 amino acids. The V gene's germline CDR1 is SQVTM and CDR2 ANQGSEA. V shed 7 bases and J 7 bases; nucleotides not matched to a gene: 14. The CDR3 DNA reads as TGCAGCGGGCAACGACTTGGACAGGGTGGTGGCTACACCTTC. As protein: CSGQRLGQGGGYTF.

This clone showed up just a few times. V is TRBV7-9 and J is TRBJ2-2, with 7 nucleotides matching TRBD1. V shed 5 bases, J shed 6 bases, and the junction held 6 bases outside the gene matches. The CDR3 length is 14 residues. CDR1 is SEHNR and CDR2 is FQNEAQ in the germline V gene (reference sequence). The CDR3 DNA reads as TGTGCCAGCAGCCTACAGGGGAATCCCGGGGAGCTGTTTTTT. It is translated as CASSLQGNPGELFF.

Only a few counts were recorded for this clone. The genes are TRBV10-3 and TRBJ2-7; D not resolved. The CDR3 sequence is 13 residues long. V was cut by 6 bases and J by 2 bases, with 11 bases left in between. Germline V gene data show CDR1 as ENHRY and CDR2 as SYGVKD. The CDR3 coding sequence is TGTGCCATCAGCCCGGGCCAACCCTACGAGCAGTACTTC. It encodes CAISPGQPYEQYF.

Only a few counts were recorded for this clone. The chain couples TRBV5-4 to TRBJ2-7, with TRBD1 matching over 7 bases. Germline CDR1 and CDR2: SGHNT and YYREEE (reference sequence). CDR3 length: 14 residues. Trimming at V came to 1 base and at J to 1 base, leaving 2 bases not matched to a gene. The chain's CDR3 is CASSLPGGSYEQYF. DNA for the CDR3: TGTGCCAGCAGCTTGCCAGGGGGATCCTACGAGCAGTACTTC.

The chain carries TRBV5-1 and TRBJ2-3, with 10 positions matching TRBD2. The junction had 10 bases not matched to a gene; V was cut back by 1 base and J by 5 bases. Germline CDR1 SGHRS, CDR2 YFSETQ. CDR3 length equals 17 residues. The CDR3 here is CASSLPSLAGGLDTQYF. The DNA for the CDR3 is TGCGCCAGCAGCTTGCCCTCCTTAGCGGGGGGCCTAGATACGCAGTATTTT.

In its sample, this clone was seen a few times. The CDR3 DNA follows: TGTGCCAGCAGCGTAGCTGCGGGGGGACAAGAGACCCAGTACTTC. This encodes CASSVAAGGQETQYF. The chain recombines TRBV9 with TRBJ2-5, with 8 bases aligning to TRBD2. Germline V gene data show CDR1 as SGDLS and CDR2 as YYNGEE. The CDR3 consists of 15 residues. V was clipped by 0 bases and J by 2 bases; unmatched bases: 3.

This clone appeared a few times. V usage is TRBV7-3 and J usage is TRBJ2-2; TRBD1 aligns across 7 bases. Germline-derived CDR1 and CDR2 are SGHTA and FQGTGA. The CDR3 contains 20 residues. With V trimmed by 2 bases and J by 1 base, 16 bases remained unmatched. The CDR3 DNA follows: TGTGCCAGCAGCTTACGCCCCATCGCCCCGGGACAGATGAACACCGGGGAGCTGTTTTTT. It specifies CASSLRPIAPGQMNTGELFF.

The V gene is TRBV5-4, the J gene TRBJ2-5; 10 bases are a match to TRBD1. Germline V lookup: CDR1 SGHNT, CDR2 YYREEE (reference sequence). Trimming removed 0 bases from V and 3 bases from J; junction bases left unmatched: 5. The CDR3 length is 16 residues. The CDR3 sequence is CASSLAAGQGKETQYF. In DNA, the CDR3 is TGTGCCAGCAGCTTGGCCGCGGGACAGGGGAAAGAGACCCAGTACTTC.

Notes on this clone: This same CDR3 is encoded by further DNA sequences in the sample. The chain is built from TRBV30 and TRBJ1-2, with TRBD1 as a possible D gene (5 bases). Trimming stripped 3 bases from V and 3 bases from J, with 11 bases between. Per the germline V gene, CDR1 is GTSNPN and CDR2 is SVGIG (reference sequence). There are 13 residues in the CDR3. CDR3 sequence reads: CAWSPGGDYGYTF. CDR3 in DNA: TGTGCCTGGAGCCCCGGAGGGGACTATGGCTACACCTTC.

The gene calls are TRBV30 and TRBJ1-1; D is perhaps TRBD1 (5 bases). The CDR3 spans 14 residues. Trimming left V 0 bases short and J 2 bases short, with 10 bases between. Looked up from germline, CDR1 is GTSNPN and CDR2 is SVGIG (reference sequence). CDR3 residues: CAWSVVQVNTEAFF. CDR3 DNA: TGTGCCTGGAGTGTAGTACAGGTCAACACTGAAGCTTTCTTT.

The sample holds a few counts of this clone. The CDR3 loop is CASSSGQKTSHGYTF. The CDR3 nucleotides are TGTGCCAGCAGCTCCGGACAGAAAACTAGCCATGGCTACACCTTC. The chain joins TRBV7-9 to TRBJ1-2; TRBD1 is a possible D gene (6 bases). V lost 4 bases, J lost 6 bases, and 18 bases lay in between. CDR3 length: 15 amino acids. From germline, CDR1 is SEHNR and CDR2 FQNEAQ (reference sequence).

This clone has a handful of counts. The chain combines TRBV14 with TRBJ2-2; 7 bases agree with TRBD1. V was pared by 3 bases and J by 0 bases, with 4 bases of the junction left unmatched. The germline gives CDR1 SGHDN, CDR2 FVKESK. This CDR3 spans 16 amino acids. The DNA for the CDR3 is TGTGCCAGCAGCCAGATAGGACAGGCGAACACCGGGGAGCTGTTTTTT. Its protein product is CASSQIGQANTGELFF.

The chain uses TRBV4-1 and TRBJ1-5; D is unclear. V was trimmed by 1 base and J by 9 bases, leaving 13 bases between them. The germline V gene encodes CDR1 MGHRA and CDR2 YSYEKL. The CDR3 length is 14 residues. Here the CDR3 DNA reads TGCGCCAGCAGCCAAGGGATGGACCCCGGGCCCCAGCATTTT. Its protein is CASSQGMDPGPQHF.

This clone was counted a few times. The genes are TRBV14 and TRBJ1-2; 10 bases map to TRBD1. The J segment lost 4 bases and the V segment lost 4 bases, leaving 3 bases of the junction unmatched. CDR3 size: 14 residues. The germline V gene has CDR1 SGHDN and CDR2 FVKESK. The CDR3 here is CASSRQGAGYGYTF. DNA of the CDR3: TGTGCCAGCAGCCGACAGGGGGCCGGCTATGGCTACACCTTC.

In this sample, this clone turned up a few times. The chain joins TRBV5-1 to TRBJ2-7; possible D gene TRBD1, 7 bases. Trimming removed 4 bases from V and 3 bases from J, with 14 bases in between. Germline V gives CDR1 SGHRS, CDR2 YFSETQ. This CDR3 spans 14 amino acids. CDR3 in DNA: TGCGCCAGCAGCGGGAACAGGGGAGGCTACGAGCAGTACTTC. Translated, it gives CASSGNRGGYEQYF.

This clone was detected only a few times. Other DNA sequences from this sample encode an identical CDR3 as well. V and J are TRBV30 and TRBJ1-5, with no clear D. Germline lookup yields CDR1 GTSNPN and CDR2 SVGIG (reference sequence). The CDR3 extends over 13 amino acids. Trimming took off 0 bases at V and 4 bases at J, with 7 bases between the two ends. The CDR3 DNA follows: TGTGCCTGGAGTGTCGGTCAGAATCAGCCCCAGCATTTT. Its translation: CAWSVGQNQPQHF.

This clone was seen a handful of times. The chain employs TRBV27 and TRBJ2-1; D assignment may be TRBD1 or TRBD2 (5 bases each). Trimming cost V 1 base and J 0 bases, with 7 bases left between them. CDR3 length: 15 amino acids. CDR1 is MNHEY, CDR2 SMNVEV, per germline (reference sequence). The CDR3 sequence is CASSLYGGSYNEQFF. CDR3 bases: TGTGCCAGCAGTTTATATGGGGGCTCCTACAATGAGCAGTTCTTC.

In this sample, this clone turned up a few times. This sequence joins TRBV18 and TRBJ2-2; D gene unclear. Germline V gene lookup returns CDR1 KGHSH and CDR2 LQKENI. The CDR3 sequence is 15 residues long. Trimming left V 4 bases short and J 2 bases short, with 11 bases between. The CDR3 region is CASSHRLQNTGELFF. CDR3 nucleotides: TGTGCCAGCTCACACAGACTGCAAAACACCGGGGAGCTGTTTTTT. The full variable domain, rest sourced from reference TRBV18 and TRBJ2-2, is NAGVMQNPRHLVRRRGQEARLRCSPMKGHSHVYWYRQLPEEGLKFMVYLQKENIIDESGMPKERFSAEFPKEGPSILRIQQVVRGDSAAYFCASSHRLQNTGELFFGEGSRLTVL.

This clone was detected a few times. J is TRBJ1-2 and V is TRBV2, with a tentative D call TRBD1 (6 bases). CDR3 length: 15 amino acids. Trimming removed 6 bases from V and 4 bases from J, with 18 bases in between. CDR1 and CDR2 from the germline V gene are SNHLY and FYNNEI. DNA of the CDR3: TGTGCCAGCAGCAACTACGGGACATCTTCCTATGGCTACACCTTC. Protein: CASSNYGTSSYGYTF.